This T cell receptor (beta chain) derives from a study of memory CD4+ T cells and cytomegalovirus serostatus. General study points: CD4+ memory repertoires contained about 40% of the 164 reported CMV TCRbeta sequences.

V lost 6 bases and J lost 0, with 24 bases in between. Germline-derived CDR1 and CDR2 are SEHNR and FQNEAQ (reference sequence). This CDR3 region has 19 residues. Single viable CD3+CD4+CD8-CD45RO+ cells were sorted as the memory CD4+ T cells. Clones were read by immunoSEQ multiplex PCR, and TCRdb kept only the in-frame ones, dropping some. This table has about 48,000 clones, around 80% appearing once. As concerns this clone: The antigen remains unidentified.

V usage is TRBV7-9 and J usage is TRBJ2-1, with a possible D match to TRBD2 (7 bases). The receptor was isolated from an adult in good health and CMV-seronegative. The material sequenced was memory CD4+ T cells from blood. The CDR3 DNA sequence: TGTGCCAGCAGTCCAAGCGTACGGGGGGCCTATAGCTCCTACAATGAGCAGTTCTTC. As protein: CASSPSVRGAYSSYNEQFF.